These T cell receptor beta chains were read from a single sample in a study of beta chain features in type 1 diabetes. The repertoire was sequenced with immunoSEQ multiplex PCR; TCRdb's copy has only in-frame clones and lacks some. Among around 70,000 clones listed, roughly 50% were seen once. The sequencing sample was made of central memory CD4+ T cells from blood. These receptor sequences come from a man aged 30 to 39 with type 1 diabetes. Each CDR3 is given with its conserved first and last residue. The D gene is left open where the match is weak. Not all rows give a size; the values are once, few, many and, for expanded clones, a class.

D,V,length,size,J,DNA,CDR3
TRBD2,TRBV6-6,15,-,TRBJ2-7,TGTGCCAGCGGGTGGGGGGTGCGGGGGGCGAGCGAGCAGTACTTC,CASGWGVRGASEQYF
TRBD2,TRBV6-1,13,-,TRBJ2-3,TGTGCCAGCGAGTCGGGAGGATTGGATACGCAGTATTTT,CASESGGLDTQYF
TRBD2,TRBV5-6,16,once,TRBJ2-2,TGCGCCAGCAGCTTTTCCGGGGGGAAAAACACCGGGGAGCTGTTTTTT,CASSFSGGKNTGELFF
-,TRBV5-1,14,-,TRBJ2-1,TGCGCCAGCAGCTCCGGGACAACTCGGAATGAGCAGTTCTTC,CASSSGTTRNEQFF
-,TRBV5-4,15,-,TRBJ1-3,TGTGCCAGCAGCCCGGGAGGTGAAACTGGAAACACCATATATTTT,CASSPGGETGNTIYF
TRBD1,TRBV11-2,15,-,TRBJ2-7,TGTGCCAGCACCTCCCAGGACAGGGGGATCTACGAGCAGTACTTC,CASTSQDRGIYEQYF
TRBD1,TRBV6-1,14,-,TRBJ1-5,TGTGCCAGCAGTGGCCAGGGGGCAGGACAGCCCCAGCATTTT,CASSGQGAGQPQHF
-,TRBV19,14,once,TRBJ1-2,TGTGCCAGTACTCCGGACAGCATTAACTATGGCTACACCTTC,CASTPDSINYGYTF
TRBD2,TRBV6-5,15,-,TRBJ2-1,TGTGCCAGCAAAGGGACTAGCGCGGACTTCAATGAGCAGTTCTTC,CASKGTSADFNEQFF
-,TRBV30,15,few,TRBJ1-2,TGTGCCTGGAGGGTTGACGGGAAAGCCTACTATGGCTACACCTTC,CAWRVDGKAYYGYTF
TRBD2,TRBV27,14,-,TRBJ2-7,TGTGCCAGCCACTCGGGGGGAAGTATCTACGAGCAGTACTTC,CASHSGGSIYEQYF
TRBD2,TRBV4-1,16,few,TRBJ2-7,TGCGCCAGCAGCCAAGATAGCAGCGGGGGGTGGTACGAGCAGTACTTC,CASSQDSSGGWYEQYF
TRBD2,TRBV5-1,16,few,TRBJ2-1,TGCGCCAGCAGCTTGGCCGGGACTAGCGGGAGAAATGAGCAGTTCTTC,CASSLAGTSGRNEQFF
TRBD2,TRBV29-1,11,once,TRBJ2-7,TGCAGCGTTGACTCGGGGGGCGAGCAGTACTTC,CSVDSGGEQYF
TRBD2,TRBV5-4,15,once,TRBJ2-3,TGTGCCAGCAGCCCGAGGGAGGGCCGCACAGATACGCAGTATTTT,CASSPREGRTDTQYF
-,TRBV6-1,14,-,TRBJ1-5,TGTGCCAGCAGTGATTTGGGGGGAACATGGCCCCAGCATTTT,CASSDLGGTWPQHF
TRBD1,TRBV29-1,13,few,TRBJ2-7,TGCAGCGCCAATTCAGGGGGTAACTACGAGCAGTACTTC,CSANSGGNYEQYF